A selection of T cell receptor beta chains follows, all from one sample in a study of T cells after posttransplantation cyclophosphamide. The protocol was immunoSEQ multiplex PCR, while the TCRdb copy is restricted to in-frame clones and leaves out a portion. This table has 17,000 or so clones, 60% to 80% appearing once. Specimen: CD8+ T cells sorted from PBMCs, collected around 2,000 days after a stem cell transplant with posttransplant cyclophosphamide. These receptors were taken from a female patient between 40 and 50 years old who received an allogeneic stem cell transplant from a related donor, was CMV-positive, and had no GVHD. Some T cells may possibly be graft donor cells. CDR3s include the opening cysteine and the closing phenylalanine or tryptophan. The D gene is left open where the match is weak. Some rows mark clone size as missing; the rest say once, few, many or name a class of expanded clone.

D gene: -
V gene: TRBV5-1
J gene: TRBJ1-1
clone size: -
CDR3 protein: CASSLERQSTMNTEAFF
CDR3 DNA: TGCGCCAGCAGCTTGGAGAGGCAGTCGACGATGAACACTGAAGCTTTCTTT

D gene: TRBD2
V gene: TRBV2
J gene: TRBJ2-3
clone size: -
CDR3 protein: CASIEGLAGADTQYF
CDR3 DNA: TGTGCCAGCATCGAGGGACTAGCGGGGGCGGATACGCAGTATTTT

D gene: TRBD2
V gene: TRBV7-3
J gene: TRBJ2-3
clone size: -
CDR3 protein: CASSQGSGGVADTQYF
CDR3 DNA: TGTGCCAGCAGCCAGGGTAGCGGGGGGGTTGCAGATACGCAGTATTTT

D gene: -
V gene: TRBV9
J gene: TRBJ1-2
clone size: once
CDR3 protein: CASSVASQGSYGYTF
CDR3 DNA: TGTGCCAGCAGCGTAGCTTCACAGGGAAGTTATGGCTACACCTTC

D gene: -
V gene: TRBV27
J gene: TRBJ1-2
clone size: -
CDR3 protein: CASSLSGGPNYGYTF
CDR3 DNA: TGTGCCAGCAGTTTATCAGGAGGACCTAACTATGGCTACACCTTC

D gene: -
V gene: TRBV6-5
J gene: TRBJ2-6
clone size: -
CDR3 protein: CASSAAGSGANVLTF
CDR3 DNA: TGTGCCAGCAGTGCGGCGGGCTCTGGGGCCAACGTCCTGACTTTC

D gene: TRBD1
V gene: TRBV5-1
J gene: TRBJ1-4
clone size: -
CDR3 protein: CASSPTGTGANEKLFF
CDR3 DNA: TGCGCCAGCAGCCCCACCGGGACAGGGGCGAATGAAAAACTGTTTTTT

D gene: -
V gene: TRBV7-9
J gene: TRBJ2-7
clone size: few
CDR3 protein: CASRNGNYEQYF
CDR3 DNA: TGTGCCTCACGTAACGGGAACTACGAGCAGTACTTC

D gene: -
V gene: TRBV4-1
J gene: TRBJ2-3
clone size: -
CDR3 protein: CASQEASMQGTDTQYF
CDR3 DNA: TGCGCCAGCCAAGAAGCGTCCATGCAGGGGACAGATACGCAGTATTTT

D gene: -
V gene: TRBV5-6
J gene: TRBJ2-3
clone size: -
CDR3 protein: CASSLASDTQYF
CDR3 DNA: TGTGCCAGCAGCTTGGCTTCAGATACGCAGTATTTT

D gene: -
V gene: TRBV27
J gene: TRBJ2-5
clone size: -
CDR3 protein: CASSLSTEETQYF
CDR3 DNA: TGTGCCAGCAGTTTATCCACAGAGGAGACCCAGTACTTC

D gene: TRBD1
V gene: TRBV28
J gene: TRBJ2-7
clone size: -
CDR3 protein: CASKGGTGLYEQYF
CDR3 DNA: TGTGCCAGTAAGGGGGGGACAGGGCTCTACGAGCAGTACTTC

D gene: TRBD1
V gene: TRBV7-2
J gene: TRBJ2-4
clone size: -
CDR3 protein: CASSRPPTGAKTKNIQYF
CDR3 DNA: TGTGCCAGCAGCCGCCCCCCTACAGGGGCTAAAACCAAAAACATTCAGTACTTC

D gene: TRBD1
V gene: TRBV5-4
J gene: TRBJ2-1
clone size: -
CDR3 protein: CASSFDRADEQFF
CDR3 DNA: TGTGCCAGCAGCTTTGACAGGGCGGATGAGCAGTTCTTC

D gene: -
V gene: TRBV5-6
J gene: TRBJ2-7
clone size: -
CDR3 protein: CASSLSDEQYF
CDR3 DNA: TGTGCCAGCAGCTTGAGCGACGAGCAGTACTTC

D gene: -
V gene: TRBV27
J gene: TRBJ2-3
clone size: -
CDR3 protein: CASHTGSADTQYF
CDR3 DNA: TGTGCCAGCCATACAGGGTCGGCAGATACGCAGTATTTT